The 27 T cell receptor beta chains listed next were all sequenced from one sample in a study of cytomegalovirus exposure and HLA in healthy donors. 60 Vbeta and 13 Jbeta primers were used in PCR. The table came from immunoSEQ multiplex PCR; TCRdb's copy has only in-frame clones and leaves some out. Of about 200,000 clones in the sample, more than 60% were seen once. The sequenced sample was PBMCs. The receptors stem from a woman in her 30s in good health and CMV-seropositive.

V and J are TRBV7-3 and TRBJ2-1; 7 bases match TRBD1. Germline-derived CDR1 and CDR2 are SGHTA and FQGTGA. Trimming removed 9 bases from V and 3 bases from J; junction bases left unmatched: 5. CDR3 length equals 13 residues. The DNA for the CDR3 is TGTGCCAGTTCGAGACAGGGCTACAATGAGCAGTTCTTC. Its translation is CASSRQGYNEQFF.

The J gene is TRBJ2-5, the V gene TRBV4-2; 11 bases line up with TRBD2. Germline CDR1 reads LGHNA; CDR2 reads YNFKEQ. J lost 2 bases, V lost 1 base, and 0 bases had no gene match. The CDR3 sequence is 15 residues long. CDR3 protein: CASSQGTSGQETQYF. The CDR3 coding sequence is TGTGCCAGCAGCCAAGGGACTAGCGGGCAAGAGACCCAGTACTTC.

This sequence joins TRBV5-4 and TRBJ2-3; 12 bases agree with TRBD2. V lost 9 bases and J lost 2; bases outside the gene matches: 16. CDR3 length equals 18 residues. In germline, CDR1 is SGHNT, CDR2 YYREEE (reference sequence). The CDR3 sequence is CATGRPTSGGPDTDTQYF. The CDR3 DNA reads as TGTGCCACCGGGCGCCCGACTAGCGGGGGCCCTGACACAGATACGCAGTATTTT.

The chain combines TRBV18 with TRBJ1-5, with D hard to call. V was clipped by 3 bases and J by 5 bases, with 8 bases between them. The CDR3 length is 13 residues. CDR1 is KGHSH and CDR2 is LQKENI in the germline V gene. Written as DNA, the CDR3 is TGTGCCAGCTCACCCCGCGATGATCAGCCCCAGCATTTT. Its translation: CASSPRDDQPQHF.

V is TRBV6-1 and J is TRBJ2-4; 8 positions agree with TRBD1. The trim removed 3 bases at V and 11 bases at J, leaving 9 bases unmatched. CDR1 is MNHNS and CDR2 is SASEGT in the germline V gene. The CDR3 consists of 14 residues. CDR3 region: CASSEGLDRVVQYF. The CDR3 region has the DNA TGTGCCAGCAGTGAGGGTCTGGACAGGGTGGTTCAGTACTTC.

The chain combines TRBV14 with TRBJ2-5, with D tentatively TRBD1 (6 bases). V was trimmed by 4 bases and J by 5 bases, leaving 20 bases between them. Germline V gene data show CDR1 as SGHDN and CDR2 as FVKESK. There are 16 residues in the CDR3. CDR3: CASSRRTGTSFETQYF. The CDR3 DNA is TGTGCCAGCAGCCGTAGAACCGGGACATCTTTCGAGACCCAGTACTTC.

This clone was counted only a few times. The rearrangement links TRBV7-2 to TRBJ2-3, with 9 bases lining up with TRBD1. Germline V gene lookup returns CDR1 SGHTA and CDR2 FQGNSA. The CDR3 has 14 residues. Trimming removed 5 bases from V and 6 bases from J; junction bases left unmatched: 6. CDR3 in amino acids: CASSPGQGRDTQYF. The CDR3 region has the DNA TGTGCCAGCAGCCCTGGACAGGGGAGGGATACGCAGTATTTT.

CDR3 DNA sequence: TGTGCCTGGAGGGGGAAGGCAGGGGGGACAGATACGCAGTATTTT. This encodes CAWRGKAGGTDTQYF. The chain recombines TRBV30 with TRBJ2-3, with D possibly TRBD1 on 7 matching bases. Trimming removed 3 bases from V and 3 bases from J, with 16 bases in between. Germline-derived CDR1 and CDR2 are GTSNPN and SVGIG (reference sequence). This CDR3 comprises 15 residues.

The chain employs TRBV19 and TRBJ2-3; tentatively, D is TRBD1 (6 bases). Looked up from germline, CDR1 is LNHDA and CDR2 is SQIVND (reference sequence). Deletions cut 2 bases from V and 4 bases from J, with 13 bases between. The CDR3 has 15 residues. The CDR3 here is CASSIRGSRADTQYF. CDR3 DNA sequence: TGTGCCAGTAGTATAAGGGGGAGTCGGGCAGATACGCAGTATTTT.

V and J are TRBV19 and TRBJ1-4, with 11 bases aligning to TRBD1. Looked up from germline, CDR1 is LNHDA and CDR2 is SQIVND (reference sequence). CDR3 size: 14 residues. The V segment lost 2 bases and the J segment 8 bases; nucleotides outside the gene matches: 1. CDR3 bases: TGTGCCAGTAGTATATGGACAGGGGGCGAAAAACTGTTTTTT. It is translated as CASSIWTGGEKLFF.

This chain links TRBV15 with TRBJ2-1; possible D gene TRBD2, 5 bases. Trimming took 1 base from V and 0 from J, leaving 10 bases between them. Germline CDR1 LNHNV, CDR2 YYDKDF (reference sequence). The CDR3 runs to 16 residues. CDR3 in amino acids: CATSRGGRVSYNEQFF. CDR3 nucleotide sequence: TGTGCCACCAGCAGAGGCGGGCGGGTCTCCTACAATGAGCAGTTCTTC.

The chain employs TRBV27 and TRBJ2-2, with D perhaps TRBD1 (6 bases). The CDR3 contains 15 residues. Germline CDR1 MNHEY, CDR2 SMNVEV (reference sequence). Between the trimmed V and J ends, which lost 5 bases and 4 bases, there was a span of 14 bases. The CDR3 spells CASSLRDKRTGELFF. The CDR3, as DNA: TGTGCCAGCAGTCTCCGGGACAAACGCACCGGGGAGCTGTTTTTT.

This clone was detected a few times. V gene TRBV19 combines with J gene TRBJ1-5; unclear D gene. V was cut by 7 bases and J by 2 bases, with 15 bases left in between. CDR1 and CDR2 from the germline V gene are LNHDA and SQIVND (reference sequence). The CDR3 loop spans 15 amino acids. CDR3 DNA sequence: TGTGCCAGTAACGGAGGCAGGATCGGCAATCAGCCCCAGCATTTT. Protein: CASNGGRIGNQPQHF.

The chain recombines TRBV7-2 with TRBJ2-1, with 9 bases aligning to TRBD2. In germline, CDR1 is SGHTA, CDR2 FQGNSA. Trimming took 1 base from V and 12 from J; bases not matched to a gene: 7. This CDR3 has 14 amino acids. DNA of the CDR3: TGTGCCAGCAGCTTAGAGGTCGCGGGGGGGCGGCAGTTCTTC. Translating it yields CASSLEVAGGRQFF.

The CDR3 region is CASSVAAGRVTEAFF. DNA for the CDR3: TGTGCCAGCAGCGTAGCGGCAGGGAGGGTGACTGAAGCTTTCTTT. V and J are TRBV9 and TRBJ1-1; the D gene is possibly TRBD1 (5 bases). CDR3 length: 15 residues. The germline V and J ends were trimmed by 0 bases and 5 bases, with 14 bases remaining between them. CDR1 SGDLS and CDR2 YYNGEE come from the germline V gene.

The rearrangement uses TRBV18 and TRBJ2-1; 11 bases agree with TRBD2. Trimming cost V 5 bases and J 7 bases; bases outside gene matches: 7. CDR1 and CDR2 (germline): KGHSH, LQKENI. This CDR3 has 15 amino acids. The DNA of the CDR3 is TGTGCCAGCTCATCACTAGCGGGAGCCTCGAATGAGCAGTTCTTC. It encodes CASSSLAGASNEQFF.

This clone was recorded once. The same CDR3 is also encoded by other DNA sequences in this sample. CDR3 loop: CASSQGLAGNYEQYF. CDR3 DNA: TGCGCCAGCAGCCAAGGTCTAGCGGGGAACTACGAGCAGTACTTC. This chain uses TRBV4-3 with TRBJ2-7; 9 bases are shared with TRBD2. J was trimmed by 3 bases and V by 1 base; bases with no gene match: 4. Germline values: CDR1 LGHNA, CDR2 YSLEER. The CDR3 extends over 15 amino acids.

This chain connects TRBV6-5 to TRBJ1-6; the D gene is possibly TRBD1 (5 bases). Deletions cut 6 bases from V and 7 bases from J, with 13 bases between. The V gene's germline CDR1 is MNHEY and CDR2 SVGAGI. CDR3 size: 14 residues. The CDR3 coding sequence is TGTGCCAGCAGGCGGACAATCGCCAATTCACCCCTCCACTTT. It codes for CASRRTIANSPLHF.

The V gene is TRBV2, the J gene TRBJ2-3; 9 nucleotides align to TRBD2. The CDR3 totals 14 residues. Germline loops: CDR1 SNHLY, CDR2 FYNNEI. V shed 3 bases and J 6 bases; nucleotides not matched to a gene: 4. CDR3 in amino acids: CASSERTSVDTQYF. As DNA, the CDR3 is TGTGCCAGCAGTGAGCGGACTAGCGTGGATACGCAGTATTTT. The entire variable domain, with the rest obtained from reference TRBV2 and TRBJ2-3, is as follows: EPEVTQTPSHQVTQMGQEVILRCVPISNHLYFYWYRQILGQKVEFLVSFYNNEISEKSEIFDDQFSVERPDGSNFTLKIRSTKLEDSAMYFCASSERTSVDTQYFGPGTRLTVL.

This sequence joins TRBV2 and TRBJ2-1; TRBD2 agrees at 8 bases. This CDR3 comprises 14 residues. J was trimmed by 5 bases and V by 7 bases; bases with no gene match: 7. Germline V lookup: CDR1 SNHLY, CDR2 FYNNEI. The CDR3 DNA follows: TGTGCCAGCACCTTACTAGCGGCAGACAATGAGCAGTTCTTC. Protein product: CASTLLAADNEQFF.

V is TRBV28 and J is TRBJ2-2; D is unresolved. Germline V gene sequence: CDR1 MDHEN, CDR2 SYDVKM. CDR3 length equals 16 residues. The V and J ends lost 4 bases and 6 bases respectively, with 18 bases between them. This chain's CDR3 is CASSSGVKVGAGELFF. CDR3 sequence (DNA): TGTGCCAGCAGTTCCGGCGTGAAGGTCGGAGCCGGGGAGCTGTTTTTT. Together with reference TRBV28 and TRBJ2-2, the CDR3 gives the full variable domain: DVKVTQSSRYLVKRTGEKVFLECVQDMDHENMFWYRQDPGLGLRLIYFSYDVKMKEKGDIPEGYSVSREKKERFSLILESASTNQTSMYLCASSSGVKVGAGELFFGEGSRLTVL.

This clone has just one count. This chain links TRBV7-2 with TRBJ1-2; D gene unclear. The V and J ends lost 4 bases and 3 bases respectively, with 9 bases between them. The CDR3 covers 13 residues. Germline V gene sequence: CDR1 SGHTA, CDR2 FQGNSA. CDR3: CASSYDKYYGYTF. CDR3 sequence (DNA): TGTGCCAGCAGCTATGACAAGTACTATGGCTACACCTTC. Complete variable domain (other parts from reference TRBV7-2 and TRBJ1-2): GAGVSQSPSNKVTEKGKDVELRCDPISGHTALYWYRQSLGQGLEFLIYFQGNSAPDKSGLPSDRFSAERTGGSVSTLTIQRTQQEDSAVYLCASSYDKYYGYTFGSGTRLTVV.

This clone turned up a few times. This chain joins TRBV19 and TRBJ1-5; 10 bases align to TRBD1. The germline gives CDR1 LNHDA, CDR2 SQIVND (reference sequence). The junction had 6 bases not matched to a gene; V was cut back by 6 bases and J by 4 bases. The CDR3 has 15 residues. The CDR3 spells CASSKAGQGNQPQHF. The CDR3 DNA reads as TGTGCCAGTAGCAAGGCGGGACAGGGGAATCAGCCCCAGCATTTT. The complete variable domain, with remaining parts taken from reference TRBV19 and TRBJ1-5, reads DGGITQSPKYLFRKEGQNVTLSCEQNLNHDAMYWYRQDPGQGLRLIYYSQIVNDFQKGDIAEGYSVSREKKESFPLTVTSAQKNPTAFYLCASSKAGQGNQPQHFGDGTRLSIL.

This clone came up a few times. The gene calls are TRBV6-6 and TRBJ2-1; 7 nucleotides align to TRBD1. The CDR3 is made up of 16 amino acids. Trimming cost V 5 bases and J 0 bases; bases outside gene matches: 7. Germline V gene lookup returns CDR1 MNHNY and CDR2 SVGAGI (reference sequence). CDR3 sequence reads: CASSRTGLSSYNEQFF. The DNA of the CDR3 is TGTGCCAGCAGTCGGACAGGCCTTAGCTCCTACAATGAGCAGTTCTTC.

This clone was seen more than once but under ten times. The chain joins TRBV28 to TRBJ1-5, with TRBD1 matching over 11 bases. The J segment lost 6 bases and the V segment lost 3 bases, leaving 7 bases of the junction unmatched. Germline assignment: CDR1 MDHEN and CDR2 SYDVKM. CDR3 length: 16 amino acids. CDR3 in DNA: TGTGCCAGCAGTTTTGGGGGACAGGGGGATATTCAGCCCCAGCATTTT. Translated, it gives CASSFGGQGDIQPQHF.

V and J are TRBV2 and TRBJ2-3; weak D call: TRBD1 (7 bases). Germline V gives CDR1 SNHLY, CDR2 FYNNEI. This CDR3 is 16 amino acids long. V lost 6 bases to trimming and J lost 1 base, with 17 bases between them. The CDR3 DNA reads as TGTGCCAGCAGCCCAGGGGGGACTTACCGCACAGATACGCAGTATTTT. Protein product: CASSPGGTYRTDTQYF.

The rearrangement joins TRBV5-1 to TRBJ1-3; D is undetermined. The CDR3 length is 15 residues. Germline V gives CDR1 SGHRS, CDR2 YFSETQ. Deletions cut 0 bases from V and 0 bases from J, with 7 bases between. The chain's CDR3 is CASSLDPFSGNTIYF. CDR3 sequence (DNA): TGCGCCAGCAGCTTGGATCCGTTCTCTGGAAACACCATATATTTT.